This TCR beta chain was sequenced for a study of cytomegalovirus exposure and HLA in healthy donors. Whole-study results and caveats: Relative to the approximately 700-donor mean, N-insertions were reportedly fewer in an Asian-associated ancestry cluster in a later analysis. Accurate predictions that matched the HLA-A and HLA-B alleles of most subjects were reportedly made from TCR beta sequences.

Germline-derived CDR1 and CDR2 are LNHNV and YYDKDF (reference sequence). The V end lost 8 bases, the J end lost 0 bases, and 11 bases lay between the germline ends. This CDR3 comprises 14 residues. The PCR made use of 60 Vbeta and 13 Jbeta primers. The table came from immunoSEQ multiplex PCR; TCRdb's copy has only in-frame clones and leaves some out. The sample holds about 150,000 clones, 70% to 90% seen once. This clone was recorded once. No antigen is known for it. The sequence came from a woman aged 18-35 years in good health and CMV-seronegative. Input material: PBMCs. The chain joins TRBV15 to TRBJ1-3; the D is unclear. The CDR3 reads CATQDRGSGNTIYF. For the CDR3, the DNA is TGTGCCACCCAAGACCGGGGCTCTGGAAACACCATATATTTT.